The text below deals with one T cell receptor (beta chain). Original handling: Estimates of nucleated cell counts were drawn from the amplification of reference gene primers. Generated by immunoSEQ multiplex PCR, the TCRdb table keeps only in-frame clones and is missing some. V, J and clone size are taken as reported in that table, and D and trimming were inferred from the DNA itself. The sample consists of roughly 100,000 clones, more than 60% of them appearing once. V lost 5 bases and J lost 3, with 17 bases in between. Germline CDR1 and CDR2: SGHRS and YFSETQ. This CDR3 contains 15 residues. These data belong to a study of blood T cell repertoires in COVID-19. Study context: Both acute and convalescent COVID-19 samples were obtained from the United States, Italy and Spain. Sample material is recorded as cDNA or gDNA derived from T cells, B-cell-depleted T cells, or PBMCs.

The sequence derives from a man in his 70s with active or convalescent COVID-19. The sequenced material came from peripheral blood. The V gene is TRBV5-1, the J gene TRBJ1-1; possible D gene TRBD1, 6 bases. CDR3 residues: CASRLTGRGYTEAFF. Written as DNA, the CDR3 is TGCGCCAGCAGACTTACAGGGCGGGGGTACACTGAAGCTTTCTTT.